The 15 T cell receptor beta chains given below trace back to one sample, sequenced in a study of shared clonotypes between healthy human individuals. Profiling relied on immunoSEQ multiplex PCR, and the TCRdb table lists in-frame clones only, not all of them. The repertoire holds some 2,100,000 clones, with almost 96% as singletons. Sequencing input: naive CD4+ T cells sorted from blood. Documented subset: CD45RA+ positively selected. The receptors here all came from a man younger than 35 in good health.

The rearrangement links TRBV9 to TRBJ2-4, with 10 bases aligning to TRBD1. V dropped 3 bases and J dropped 9; count of bases not matched to a gene: 6. Germline V lookup: CDR1 SGDLS, CDR2 YYNGEE. This CDR3 has 14 amino acids. The CDR3: CASSAGQGEGIQYF. The CDR3 DNA is TGTGCCAGCAGCGCTGGACAGGGGGAAGGCATTCAGTACTTC. The full variable domain, with the rest looked up from reference TRBV9 and TRBJ2-4, is DSGVTQTPKHLITATGQRVTLRCSPRSGDLSVYWYQQSLDQGLQFLIQYYNGEERAKGNILERFSAQQFPDLHSELNLSSLELGDSALYFCASSAGQGEGIQYFGAGTRLSVL.

The J gene is TRBJ2-5, the V gene TRBV4-1; 13 bases are shared with TRBD2. The tail of the sequence fits TRBJ2-7 better, so the J call may be wrong. This CDR3 has 15 residues. Germline CDR1 reads MGHRA; CDR2 reads YSYEKL. The CDR3 DNA is TGCGCCAGCAGCCGGACTAGCGGGAGTACCTACGAGCAGTACTTC. Its protein product is CASSRTSGSTYEQYF.

The sample holds one count of this clone. The chain is built from TRBV23-1 and TRBJ2-7, with D tentatively TRBD1 (5 bases). TRBV23-1 is an ORF, and what it does is uncertain. This CDR3 is built from 15 residues. Trimming left V 0 bases short and J 1 base short, with 10 bases between. CDR3 region: CASSQSGPGSYEQYF. CDR3 nucleotide sequence: TGCGCCAGCAGTCAATCGGGGCCCGGTTCCTACGAGCAGTACTTC.

About this clone: This same CDR3 is encoded by further DNA sequences in the sample. This chain joins TRBV27 and TRBJ1-2; the D is unclear. The CDR3 runs to 13 residues. Trimming took off 0 bases at V and 5 bases at J, with 7 bases between the two ends. The germline CDR1 and CDR2 sequences are MNHEY and SMNVEV (reference sequence). The CDR3 here is CASSLSSGYGYTF. CDR3 DNA sequence: TGTGCCAGCAGTTTATCGTCGGGGTATGGCTACACCTTC.

The chain has TRBV25-1 and TRBJ2-3, with no clear D. Trimming pared 5 bases from V and 3 bases from J, leaving 6 bases between. The CDR3 contains 12 residues. Germline lookup yields CDR1 MGHDK and CDR2 SYGVNS. As DNA, the CDR3 is TGTGCCAGCAGTAAGGGTACAGATACGCAGTATTTT. This sequence encodes CASSKGTDTQYF.

This chain uses TRBV18 with TRBJ1-4; the D gene is possibly TRBD1 (6 bases). This CDR3 is built from 14 residues. V was clipped by 3 bases and J by 4 bases, with 9 bases between them. Germline V gene lookup returns CDR1 KGHSH and CDR2 LQKENI. The CDR3 DNA follows: TGTGCCAGCTCACCCTACAGGGATAATGAAAAACTGTTTTTT. This gives the protein CASSPYRDNEKLFF. The complete variable domain, with remaining parts taken from reference TRBV18 and TRBJ1-4, reads NAGVMQNPRHLVRRRGQEARLRCSPMKGHSHVYWYRQLPEEGLKFMVYLQKENIIDESGMPKERFSAEFPKEGPSILRIQQVVRGDSAAYFCASSPYRDNEKLFFGSGTQLSVL.

The chain is built from TRBV5-6 and TRBJ2-3; 12 bases are a match to TRBD1. Germline V lookup: CDR1 SGHDT, CDR2 YYEEEE. J lost 7 bases, V lost 2 bases, and 5 bases had no gene match. CDR3 size: 15 residues. DNA of the CDR3: TGTGCCAGCAGCTTTTGGGGACAGGGGGCGAATACGCAGTATTTT. Encoded protein: CASSFWGQGANTQYF.

This clone was recorded only once. This chain joins TRBV10-3 and TRBJ2-1; no definite D call. Germline-derived CDR1 and CDR2 are ENHRY and SYGVKD. Trimming stripped 4 bases from V and 6 bases from J, with 7 bases between. The CDR3 is made up of 12 amino acids. The CDR3, as DNA: TGTGCCATCAGTGCCAAGGGCAATGAGCAGTTCTTC. This gives the protein CAISAKGNEQFF.

The chain has TRBV9 and TRBJ2-5; 12 bases line up with TRBD2. The V gene end was trimmed by 0 bases and the J gene end by 2 bases; junction bases not matched to a gene: 8. The CDR3 runs 18 residues. Germline assignment: CDR1 SGDLS and CDR2 YYNGEE. The CDR3 here is CASSVATGTSGLQETQYF. The DNA for the CDR3 is TGTGCCAGCAGCGTAGCTACGGGGACTAGCGGGTTACAAGAGACCCAGTACTTC. The full variable domain, rest sourced from reference TRBV9 and TRBJ2-5, is DSGVTQTPKHLITATGQRVTLRCSPRSGDLSVYWYQQSLDQGLQFLIQYYNGEERAKGNILERFSAQQFPDLHSELNLSSLELGDSALYFCASSVATGTSGLQETQYFGPGTRLLVL.

The chain joins TRBV25-1 to TRBJ1-4; maybe TRBD1 (5 bases). The germline gives CDR1 MGHDK, CDR2 SYGVNS. The CDR3 loop spans 14 amino acids. The V end lost 11 bases, the J end lost 0 bases, and 13 bases lay between the germline ends. The CDR3 DNA is TGTGCCGCCAGGGCAATTGCAACTAATGAAAAACTGTTTTTT. This translates into CAARAIATNEKLFF.

The CDR3: CASSSKGPSGRTSTDTQYF. The CDR3 DNA sequence: TGTGCCAGCAGCTCTAAGGGGCCTAGCGGGAGGACAAGCACAGATACGCAGTATTTT. V is TRBV7-2 and J is TRBJ2-3; 11 nucleotides agree with TRBD2. Germline values: CDR1 SGHTA, CDR2 FQGNSA. The junction had 12 bases not matched to a gene; V was cut back by 4 bases and J by 0 bases. CDR3 size: 19 residues.

The V call is TRBV28, the J call TRBJ2-7; D not certain. Germline CDR1 and CDR2: MDHEN and SYDVKM. Trimming removed 6 bases at V and 4 bases at J, with 10 bases between. The CDR3 sequence is 12 residues long. The CDR3 here is CASRVGTYEQYF. CDR3 nucleotides: TGTGCCAGCAGGGTAGGTACGTACGAGCAGTACTTC.

The table lists this clone with a few counts. The V and J genes are TRBV7-2 and TRBJ2-2, with 9 bases that match TRBD1. V was clipped by 4 bases and J by 7 bases; unmatched bases: 10. The CDR3 covers 16 residues. Germline CDR1 SGHTA, CDR2 FQGNSA. This CDR3 is CASSYGDRDFGGELFF. Here the CDR3 DNA reads TGTGCCAGCAGCTACGGGGACAGGGATTTCGGCGGGGAGCTGTTTTTT.

The chain couples TRBV2 to TRBJ2-7; 8 nucleotides agree with TRBD2. J gave up 6 bases and V 8 bases, and 9 bases lay outside the gene matches. The germline V gene has CDR1 SNHLY and CDR2 FYNNEI. The CDR3 totals 13 residues. DNA for the CDR3: TGTGCCAGCGGGCGGCTAGCGGGCGGCGAGCAGTACTTC. Translating gives CASGRLAGGEQYF.

The V call is TRBV7-9, the J call TRBJ1-2; 7 nucleotides line up with TRBD1. The length of the CDR3 is 13 residues. V shed 11 bases, J shed 5 bases, and the junction held 11 bases outside the gene matches. CDR1 is SEHNR, CDR2 FQNEAQ, per germline (reference sequence). CDR3 loop: CALRMGTAYGYTF. The CDR3 coding sequence is TGTGCCCTTCGAATGGGGACAGCATATGGCTACACCTTC.